The 14 T cell receptor beta chains below come from one sample, sequenced in a study of blood T cell repertoires in COVID-19. TCRdb's table, derived via immunoSEQ multiplex PCR, lists solely in-frame clones and lacks some. This table has some 270,000 clones, around 92% appearing once. Material for sequencing was PBMCs or T cells enriched from blood (not recorded which). These receptors all come from a woman aged 55-75 years who had recovered from COVID-19.

The table lists this clone with a count of one. The chain joins TRBV28 to TRBJ2-1; the match to TRBD2 covers 8 bases. Germline V CDR1 and CDR2: MDHEN, SYDVKM. The CDR3 is 16 residues long. V was pared by 6 bases and J by 7 bases, with 14 bases of the junction left unmatched. Here the CDR3 reads CASRLGGEANTNEQFF. The DNA of the CDR3 is TGTGCCAGCAGACTCGGGGGGGAGGCTAATACGAATGAGCAGTTCTTC.

V gene TRBV9 combines with J gene TRBJ1-6; the D gene is possibly TRBD1 (5 bases). V dropped 3 bases and J dropped 0 bases, with 22 bases sitting between them. CDR1 and CDR2 (germline): SGDLS, YYNGEE. The CDR3 contains 20 residues. Here the CDR3 DNA reads TGTGCCAGCAGCGGACGTATGGGGGGTGATTCTAGCTCCTATAATTCACCCCTCCACTTT. Its translation is CASSGRMGGDSSSYNSPLHF. Filled out from reference TRBV9 and TRBJ1-6, the complete variable domain reads DSGVTQTPKHLITATGQRVTLRCSPRSGDLSVYWYQQSLDQGLQFLIQYYNGEERAKGNILERFSAQQFPDLHSELNLSSLELGDSALYFCASSGRMGGDSSSYNSPLHFGNGTRLTVT.

The chain employs TRBV7-3 and TRBJ2-3; 8 positions match TRBD2. The CDR3 is 16 residues long. Germline values: CDR1 SGHTA, CDR2 FQGTGA. V dropped 6 bases and J dropped 8; count of bases not matched to a gene: 16. The CDR3 region is CASSRGGSGTRGTQYF. The CDR3 bases are TGTGCCAGCAGTCGCGGAGGTAGCGGGACCCGGGGTACGCAGTATTTT.

This chain connects TRBV5-1 to TRBJ1-1; unclear D gene. Germline CDR1 is SGHRS and CDR2 is YFSETQ. The CDR3 totals 14 residues. With 0 bases removed from V and 5 bases from J, the gap between germline ends came to 11 bases. CDR3 loop: CASSLAGWETEAFF. The CDR3 region has the DNA TGCGCCAGCAGCTTGGCCGGCTGGGAGACTGAAGCTTTCTTT.

The chain couples TRBV27 to TRBJ2-1; 9 bases match TRBD2. CDR1 and CDR2 from the germline V gene are MNHEY and SMNVEV (reference sequence). The CDR3 runs to 18 residues. V gave up 0 bases and J gave up 4 bases; unmatched junction bases: 10. The CDR3 coding sequence is TGTGCCAGCAGTTTATCGAGAAGCGGGAGGTACTCTTACAATGAGCAGTTCTTC. It translates to CASSLSRSGRYSYNEQFF.

The V and J genes are TRBV19 and TRBJ2-7, with 8 bases aligning to TRBD1. Trimming took 4 bases from V and 2 from J; bases not matched to a gene: 7. This CDR3 is built from 15 residues. The V gene's germline CDR1 is LNHDA and CDR2 SQIVND (reference sequence). CDR3 loop: CASSRDRRPPYEQYF. The CDR3 region has the DNA TGTGCCAGTAGTAGGGACAGGAGACCACCCTACGAGCAGTACTTC.

This clone turned up a few times. The chain combines TRBV28 with TRBJ2-2; D perhaps matches TRBD1 (6 bases). CDR1 is MDHEN, CDR2 SYDVKM, per germline. Between the trimmed V and J ends, which lost 4 bases and 5 bases, there was a span of 14 bases. The CDR3 extends over 15 amino acids. CDR3: CASSYYNRGTGELFF. The CDR3 DNA follows: TGTGCCAGCAGTTATTATAATAGGGGGACCGGGGAGCTGTTTTTT.

The V call is TRBV30, the J call TRBJ1-3; unclear D gene. Germline V gene data show CDR1 as GTSNPN and CDR2 as SVGIG (reference sequence). The CDR3 has 15 amino acids. Deletions cut 4 bases from V and 3 bases from J, with 16 bases between. CDR3: CAWTHGSGIGNTIYF. The CDR3 bases are TGTGCCTGGACTCACGGGTCTGGCATTGGAAACACCATATATTTT.

The genes are TRBV5-1 and TRBJ1-6; TRBD1 matches 10 bases. The germline CDR1 and CDR2 sequences are SGHRS and YFSETQ. Unmatched junction bases numbered 8, after V lost 0 bases and J lost 8 bases. This CDR3 comprises 17 residues. CDR3 region: CASSLGPRDRGDSPLHF. The CDR3 nucleotides are TGCGCCAGCAGCTTGGGGCCCCGGGACAGGGGAGATTCACCCCTCCACTTT.

This clone occurred once. The chain is built from TRBV6-5 and TRBJ2-7; 10 nucleotides line up with TRBD2. This CDR3 has 13 amino acids. Per germline, CDR1 MNHEY and CDR2 SVGAGI. Losses at the gene ends were 7 bases for V and 4 bases for J; bases not matched to a gene: 4. CDR3 nucleotide sequence: TGTGCCAGCAAACCGGGACTAGCGTACGAGCAGTACTTC. The encoded protein is CASKPGLAYEQYF.

The chain uses TRBV11-2 and TRBJ1-2; a possible D gene is TRBD1 (6 bases). With 1 base removed from V and 4 bases from J, the gap between germline ends came to 10 bases. The CDR3 has 14 amino acids. Germline CDR1 and CDR2: SGHAT and FQNNGV. For the CDR3, the DNA is TGTGCCAGCAGCTTAGGGGGGCCCCTCTATGGCTACACCTTC. Protein: CASSLGGPLYGYTF.

CDR3 amino acids: CATKDGNSYNEQFF. The CDR3 coding sequence is TGTGCCACCAAGGACGGGAACTCCTACAATGAGCAGTTCTTC. The rearrangement joins TRBV19 to TRBJ2-1; a possible D gene is TRBD2 (5 bases). The CDR3 is 14 residues long. Germline loops: CDR1 LNHDA, CDR2 SQIVND (reference sequence). V lost 10 bases to trimming and J lost 0 bases, with 13 bases between them.

The chain links TRBV4-1 to TRBJ2-1; 11 bases are shared with TRBD1. The CDR3 length is 17 residues. With V trimmed by 4 bases and J by 9 bases, 14 bases remained unmatched. Germline V gives CDR1 MGHRA, CDR2 YSYEKL. The CDR3 is CASSLGSDRGLGGEQFF. The CDR3 bases are TGCGCCAGCAGCCTCGGGTCGGACAGGGGGCTAGGTGGTGAGCAGTTCTTC.

With regard to this clone: Other DNA sequences in the sample encode the same CDR3. V gene TRBV5-1 combines with J gene TRBJ1-4; a possible D gene is TRBD1 (5 bases). There are 16 residues in the CDR3. Trimming took off 0 bases at V and 0 bases at J, with 9 bases between the two ends. Germline V gene data show CDR1 as SGHRS and CDR2 as YFSETQ. The CDR3 DNA follows: TGCGCCAGCAGCTTGGGTCAGGGAACAACTAATGAAAAACTGTTTTTT. Its protein is CASSLGQGTTNEKLFF.